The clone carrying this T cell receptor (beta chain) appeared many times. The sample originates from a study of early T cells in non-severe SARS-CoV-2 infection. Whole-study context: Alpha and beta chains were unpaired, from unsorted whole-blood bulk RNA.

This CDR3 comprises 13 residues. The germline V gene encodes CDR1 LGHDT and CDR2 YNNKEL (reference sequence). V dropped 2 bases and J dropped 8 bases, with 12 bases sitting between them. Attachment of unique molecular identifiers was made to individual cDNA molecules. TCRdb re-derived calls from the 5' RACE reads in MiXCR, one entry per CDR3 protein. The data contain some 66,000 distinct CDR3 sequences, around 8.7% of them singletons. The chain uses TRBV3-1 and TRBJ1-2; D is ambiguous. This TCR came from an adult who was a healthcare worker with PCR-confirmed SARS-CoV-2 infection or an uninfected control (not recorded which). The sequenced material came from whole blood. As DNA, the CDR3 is TGTGCCAGCAGCCAAAGTGGAGGATGGGGCTACACCTTC. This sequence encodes CASSQSGGWGYTF.